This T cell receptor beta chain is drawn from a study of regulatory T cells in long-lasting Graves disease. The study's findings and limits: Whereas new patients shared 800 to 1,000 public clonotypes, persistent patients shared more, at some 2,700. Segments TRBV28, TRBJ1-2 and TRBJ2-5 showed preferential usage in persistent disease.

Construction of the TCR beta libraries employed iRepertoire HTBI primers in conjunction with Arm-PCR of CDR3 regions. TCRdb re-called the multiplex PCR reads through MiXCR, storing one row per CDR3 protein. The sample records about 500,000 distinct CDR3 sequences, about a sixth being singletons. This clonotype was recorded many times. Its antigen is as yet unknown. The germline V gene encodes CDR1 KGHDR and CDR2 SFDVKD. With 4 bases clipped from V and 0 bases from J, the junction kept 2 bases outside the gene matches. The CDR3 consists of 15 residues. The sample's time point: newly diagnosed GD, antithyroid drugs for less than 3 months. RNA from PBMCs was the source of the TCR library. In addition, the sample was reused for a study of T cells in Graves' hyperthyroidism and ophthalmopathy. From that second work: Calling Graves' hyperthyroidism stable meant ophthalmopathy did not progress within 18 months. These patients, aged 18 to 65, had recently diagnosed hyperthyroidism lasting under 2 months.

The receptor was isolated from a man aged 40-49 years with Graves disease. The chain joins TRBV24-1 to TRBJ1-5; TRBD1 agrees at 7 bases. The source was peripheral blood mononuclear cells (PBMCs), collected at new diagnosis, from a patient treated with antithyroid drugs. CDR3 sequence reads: CATSESGGSNQPQHF. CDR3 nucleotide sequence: TGTGCCACCAGTGAGTCAGGGGGTAGCAATCAGCCCCAGCATTTT.